Shown below are 18 T cell receptor beta chains from a single sample sequenced in a study of shared clonotypes between healthy human individuals. Here immunoSEQ multiplex PCR was the method, and the copy in TCRdb shows in-frame clones only, minus some. The table records about 980,000 clones, 70% to 85% of them present only once. The sample consisted of memory CD4+ T cells sorted from blood. Subset reported: CD45RA-negative fraction. The receptors originated from a man aged 18 to 30 in good health.

The J gene is TRBJ2-5, the V gene TRBV7-9; D gene uncertain. The germline V gene has CDR1 SEHNR and CDR2 FQNEAQ (reference sequence). V dropped 4 bases and J dropped 5 bases, with 11 bases sitting between them. The CDR3 is 13 residues long. Here the CDR3 reads CASSYRVPETQYF. CDR3 DNA: TGTGCCAGCAGCTACCGGGTTCCGGAGACCCAGTACTTC.

The sample holds one count of this clone. Other DNA sequences of this sample code for an identical CDR3. V usage is TRBV6-5 and J usage is TRBJ2-6, with no clear D. Deletions cut 4 bases from V and 0 bases from J, with 4 bases between. Germline CDR1 is MNHEY and CDR2 is SVGAGI. The CDR3 is 14 amino acids. The CDR3 coding sequence is TGTGCCAGCAGTTCCGTCTCTGGGGCCAACGTCCTGACTTTC. Translating it yields CASSSVSGANVLTF.

The rearrangement uses TRBV2 and TRBJ1-4; D is ambiguous. Germline V gene sequence: CDR1 SNHLY, CDR2 FYNNEI. The CDR3 loop spans 12 amino acids. Trimming took 5 bases from V and 4 from J, leaving 5 bases between them. This CDR3 is CASSRLNEKLFF. The CDR3 nucleotides read TGTGCCAGCAGTCGACTTAATGAAAAACTGTTTTTT. The whole variable domain, remainder taken from reference TRBV2 and TRBJ1-4, is EPEVTQTPSHQVTQMGQEVILRCVPISNHLYFYWYRQILGQKVEFLVSFYNNEISEKSEIFDDQFSVERPDGSNFTLKIRSTKLEDSAMYFCASSRLNEKLFFGSGTQLSVL.

The V gene is TRBV5-1, the J gene TRBJ2-2; the D is unclear. The germline CDR1 and CDR2 sequences are SGHRS and YFSETQ. V gave up 0 bases and J gave up 2 bases, with 8 bases separating them. The CDR3 extends over 15 amino acids. This CDR3 reads CASSLGLLNTGELFF. In nucleotides, the CDR3 is TGCGCCAGCAGCTTGGGGCTCCTAAACACCGGGGAGCTGTTTTTT.

The chain joins TRBV23-1 to TRBJ1-6, with D maybe TRBD1 (5 bases). TRBV23-1 carries the ORF label, with uncertain function. Trimming pared 4 bases from V and 13 bases from J, leaving 20 bases between. The CDR3 length is 15 residues. CDR3 in DNA: TGCGCCAGCAGTCGGGTCCGGGACTTCGCTTTTCCCCTCCACTTT. Its protein product is CASSRVRDFAFPLHF.

V gene TRBV28 combines with J gene TRBJ1-2, with D unresolved. This CDR3 has 13 amino acids. Germline V CDR1 and CDR2: MDHEN, SYDVKM. V was cut by 3 bases and J by 8 bases, with 13 bases left in between. The CDR3 protein is CASSLNGLRGYTF. The CDR3 DNA is TGTGCCAGCAGTTTGAATGGGCTTAGGGGCTACACCTTC.

This rearrangement joins TRBV28 to TRBJ1-1; 10 bases line up with TRBD1. The CDR3 totals 15 residues. The germline V gene has CDR1 MDHEN and CDR2 SYDVKM. The V segment lost 6 bases and the J segment 7 bases; nucleotides outside the gene matches: 11. In nucleotides, the CDR3 is TGTGCCAGCAGCGCCGGCTCGGGACAGGGGTTTGAAGCTTTCTTT. Its protein is CASSAGSGQGFEAFF.

Only a few counts were recorded for this clone. A much larger clone differs by one base, so this may be a read error. The chain combines TRBV7-2 with TRBJ1-1; D is undetermined. The V end lost 4 bases, the J end lost 4 bases, and 10 bases lay between the germline ends. The germline V gene has CDR1 SGHTA and CDR2 FQGNSA. The CDR3 spans 13 residues. The CDR3 region is CASSSWEGTEAFF. In nucleotides, the CDR3 is TGTGCCAGCAGCTCCTGGGAGGGCACTGAAGCTTTCTTT.

The J gene is TRBJ2-3, the V gene TRBV2; 10 positions agree with TRBD2. The CDR3 has 16 residues. Germline loops: CDR1 SNHLY, CDR2 FYNNEI. J was trimmed by 6 bases and V by 3 bases; bases with no gene match: 9. The CDR3 loop is CASSDHQREGPDTQYF. The CDR3 DNA follows: TGTGCCAGCAGTGATCATCAGCGGGAGGGCCCGGATACGCAGTATTTT.

This CDR3 is CASSRLWGGANGANVLTF. CDR3 bases: TGTGCCAGCAGTCGATTATGGGGGGGCGCAAATGGGGCCAACGTCCTGACTTTC. V usage is TRBV5-4 and J usage is TRBJ2-6; TRBD2 might be the D (7 bases). Germline values: CDR1 SGHNT, CDR2 YYREEE (reference sequence). The CDR3 sequence is 18 residues long. Trimming took 5 bases from V and 3 from J, leaving 21 bases between them.

This clone has a count of ten or more. The rearrangement joins TRBV5-1 to TRBJ2-1; D may be TRBD1 (5 bases). The CDR3 runs 16 residues. Germline V lookup: CDR1 SGHRS, CDR2 YFSETQ. The V gene lost 0 bases and the J gene lost 2 bases, with 12 bases spanning the gap. CDR3 DNA: TGCGCCAGCAGCTTGGATCGCCAGGGTGCCTACAATGAGCAGTTCTTC. Encoded protein: CASSLDRQGAYNEQFF. The full variable domain, in which reference TRBV5-1 and TRBJ2-1 provide the parts outside the CDR3, is KAGVTQTPRYLIKTRGQQVTLSCSPISGHRSVSWYQQTPGQGLQFLFEYFSETQRNKGNFPGRFSGRQFSNSRSEMNVSTLELGDSALYLCASSLDRQGAYNEQFFGPGTRLTVL.

V usage is TRBV30 and J usage is TRBJ2-7; 11 nucleotides align to TRBD1. Germline CDR1 and CDR2: GTSNPN and SVGIG (reference sequence). V gave up 0 bases and J gave up 9 bases; unmatched junction bases: 16. The CDR3 runs to 17 residues. In DNA, the CDR3 is TGTGCCTGGAGTGTAAAGAGAACCGGGACAGGGGGAAACCGGCAGTACTTC. Residues: CAWSVKRTGTGGNRQYF.

The V gene is TRBV5-5, the J gene TRBJ1-1; 9 positions match TRBD1. J was trimmed by 4 bases and V by 0 bases; bases with no gene match: 10. CDR1 SGHKS and CDR2 YYEKEE come from the germline V gene (reference sequence). The CDR3 totals 17 residues. The CDR3 sequence is CASSLESRDRVVTEAFF. The CDR3 DNA reads as TGTGCCAGCAGCTTGGAGTCTCGGGACAGGGTGGTCACTGAAGCTTTCTTT.

CDR3 DNA: TGTGCCAGCAGCGACGTATTTAGTTCCTCCTCTGGAAACACCATATATTTT. This codes for CASSDVFSSSSGNTIYF. V is TRBV5-6 and J is TRBJ1-3; D not certain. Between the trimmed V and J ends, which lost 4 bases and 0 bases, there was a span of 17 bases. This CDR3 contains 17 residues. Germline loops: CDR1 SGHDT, CDR2 YYEEEE.

Concerning this clone: This sample also contains other DNA sequences that code for the same CDR3. The chain carries TRBV18 and TRBJ2-7, with a possible D match to TRBD1 (6 bases). The CDR3 spans 12 residues. The V end was cut by 3 bases, the J end by 4 bases, with 7 bases between. Germline V gene data show CDR1 as KGHSH and CDR2 as LQKENI. Written as DNA, the CDR3 is TGTGCCAGCTCACCTACAGGGTACGAGCAGTACTTC. It translates to CASSPTGYEQYF.

The V gene is TRBV2, the J gene TRBJ1-5; tentative D call: TRBD1 (6 bases). The V gene lost 3 bases and the J gene lost 4 bases, with 16 bases spanning the gap. The CDR3 consists of 16 residues. Germline V gives CDR1 SNHLY, CDR2 FYNNEI. CDR3 loop: CASSDGGSDRNQPQHF. As DNA, the CDR3 is TGTGCCAGCAGTGACGGGGGCTCGGATAGGAATCAGCCCCAGCATTTT. The full variable domain, completed using reference TRBV2 and TRBJ1-5, is EPEVTQTPSHQVTQMGQEVILRCVPISNHLYFYWYRQILGQKVEFLVSFYNNEISEKSEIFDDQFSVERPDGSNFTLKIRSTKLEDSAMYFCASSDGGSDRNQPQHFGDGTRLSIL.

This clone occurred a few times. This chain uses TRBV28 with TRBJ2-7; TRBD1 might be the D (6 bases). CDR1 and CDR2 from the germline V gene are MDHEN and SYDVKM. The V end was cut by 6 bases, the J end by 2 bases, with 20 bases between. The CDR3 sequence is 16 residues long. For the CDR3, the DNA is TGTGCCAGCAGCCCTACAGGGATTCATCGTACCTACGAGCAGTACTTC. It codes for CASSPTGIHRTYEQYF.

The V and J genes are TRBV28 and TRBJ1-5; 10 bases are shared with TRBD1. This CDR3 spans 15 amino acids. Germline CDR1 reads MDHEN; CDR2 reads SYDVKM. V was clipped by 5 bases and J by 3 bases; unmatched bases: 4. CDR3 nucleotide sequence: TGTGCCAGCAGTGCGGGGACAGGGGTCAATCAGCCCCAGCATTTT. This codes for CASSAGTGVNQPQHF.